These 25 T cell receptor beta chains originate from one sample sequenced in a study of blood T cell repertoires in COVID-19. Assay used: immunoSEQ multiplex PCR; TCRdb lists only in-frame clones, some missing. The sample carries about 78,000 clones, roughly nine tenths recorded once. Sequenced sample: peripheral blood. The receptors shown here come from a man in his fifties with active or convalescent COVID-19.

This chain joins TRBV7-2 and TRBJ1-1, with unresolved D. Germline CDR1 and CDR2: SGHTA and FQGNSA. V was clipped by 4 bases and J by 4 bases, with 16 bases between them. There are 15 residues in the CDR3. CDR3 sequence reads: CASSSMKGGSTEAFF. The CDR3, as DNA: TGTGCCAGCAGCTCCATGAAGGGAGGGAGCACTGAAGCTTTCTTT.

The chain carries TRBV3-1 (or the pseudogene TRBV3-2) and TRBJ2-6; 10 positions match TRBD2. V lost 4 bases and J lost 0; bases outside the gene matches: 3. The germline gives CDR1 LGHDT, CDR2 YNNKEL (reference sequence). The CDR3 spans 17 residues. The CDR3 DNA reads TGTGCCAGCAGCCTAGCGGGGGGCATCTCTGGGGCCAACGTCCTGACTTTC. Translation gives CASSLAGGISGANVLTF.

The chain recombines TRBV13 with TRBJ1-3; no definite D call. The CDR3 is 15 amino acids. V was pared by 5 bases and J by 0 bases, with 11 bases between. The germline CDR1 and CDR2 sequences are PRHDT and FYEKMQ (reference sequence). The CDR3 spells CASSLMGSSGNTIYF. DNA of the CDR3: TGTGCCAGCAGCCTAATGGGGAGCTCTGGAAACACCATATATTTT.

In this sample, this clone turned up once. The chain links TRBV7-9 to TRBJ2-1; 9 nucleotides line up with TRBD1. CDR1 and CDR2 from the germline V gene are SEHNR and FQNEAQ (reference sequence). The CDR3 has 15 amino acids. V shed 4 bases and J 3 bases; nucleotides not matched to a gene: 4. The CDR3: CASSSRQGGYNEQFF. CDR3 in DNA: TGTGCCAGCAGCTCCCGACAGGGGGGCTACAATGAGCAGTTCTTC.

The chain combines TRBV7-6 with TRBJ2-1, with a tentative D call TRBD2 (5 bases). Germline CDR1 and CDR2: SGHVS and FNYEAQ. With 2 bases removed from V and 4 bases from J, the gap between germline ends came to 12 bases. This CDR3 spans 15 amino acids. DNA of the CDR3: TGTGCCAGCAGCTTATTCAGGACTCCTTACAATGAGCAGTTCTTC. Protein sequence: CASSLFRTPYNEQFF.

V and J are TRBV3-1 (or the pseudogene TRBV3-2) and TRBJ1-1, with D uncertain. V lost 0 bases, J lost 6 bases, and 17 bases lay in between. Germline CDR1 is LGHDT and CDR2 is YNNKEL (reference sequence). There are 16 residues in the CDR3. The CDR3 DNA follows: TGTGCCAGCAGCCAAGATATTGGAAGTGGGCAAGCTGAAGCTTTCTTT. This codes for CASSQDIGSGQAEAFF.

V and J are TRBV5-5 and TRBJ2-2; TRBD1 aligns across 7 bases. Germline V gene data show CDR1 as SGHKS and CDR2 as YYEKEE (reference sequence). V gave up 0 bases and J gave up 0 bases; unmatched junction bases: 5. The CDR3 covers 17 residues. For the CDR3, the DNA is TGTGCCAGCAGCTTGGTAGGGGGCACGCCGAACACCGGGGAGCTGTTTTTT. This sequence encodes CASSLVGGTPNTGELFF.

V gene TRBV3-1 (or the pseudogene TRBV3-2) combines with J gene TRBJ1-1, with 7 bases identical to TRBD1. J gave up 11 bases and V 0 bases, and 9 bases lay outside the gene matches. Germline lookup yields CDR1 LGHDT and CDR2 YNNKEL (reference sequence). The CDR3 is 14 amino acids. The CDR3, as DNA: TGTGCCAGCAGCCAAGATCAGGGGGGCGCGGGTGCTTTCTTT. Translating it yields CASSQDQGGAGAFF.

The J gene is TRBJ2-3, the V gene TRBV28; 8 nucleotides agree with TRBD2. Germline CDR1 reads MDHEN; CDR2 reads SYDVKM. This CDR3 contains 14 residues. V trimming: 8 bases; J trimming: 2 bases; junction bases outside the gene matches: 6. The CDR3 bases are TGTGCCAGCCTATCGGGGGGGAACACAGATACGCAGTATTTT. It is translated as CASLSGGNTDTQYF. The full variable domain, in which reference TRBV28 and TRBJ2-3 provide the parts outside the CDR3, is DVKVTQSSRYLVKRTGEKVFLECVQDMDHENMFWYRQDPGLGLRLIYFSYDVKMKEKGDIPEGYSVSREKKERFSLILESASTNQTSMYLCASLSGGNTDTQYFGPGTRLTVL.

The genes are TRBV19 and TRBJ2-3, with D perhaps matching TRBD1 (6 bases). The germline CDR1 and CDR2 sequences are LNHDA and SQIVND (reference sequence). Trimming removed 6 bases at V and 4 bases at J, with 14 bases between. The CDR3 is 14 residues long. The CDR3 DNA reads as TGTGCCAGTAGCCGGACAGTTGGGGCAGATACGCAGTATTTT. It specifies CASSRTVGADTQYF.

This clone was detected once. This chain connects TRBV7-2 to TRBJ2-3; 8 bases fit TRBD2. The CDR3 has 14 amino acids. V lost 3 bases, J lost 3 bases, and 2 bases stayed unmatched. Germline lookup yields CDR1 SGHTA and CDR2 FQGNSA. In DNA form, the CDR3 reads TGTGCCAGCAGCTTCGGGGGGGCTACAGATACGCAGTATTTT. Translating gives CASSFGGATDTQYF.

This chain connects TRBV19 to TRBJ1-2, with D hard to call. V lost 5 bases, J lost 0 bases, and 16 bases lay in between. This CDR3 comprises 16 residues. CDR1 and CDR2 (germline): LNHDA, SQIVND (reference sequence). CDR3 coding DNA: TGTGCCAGTAGTGTTCGGGTTAGGGAGACTAACTATGGCTACACCTTC. It encodes CASSVRVRETNYGYTF.

The chain's CDR3 is CASNRDRDNQPQHF. CDR3 nucleotides: TGTGCCAGTAATCGAGACAGGGACAATCAGCCCCAGCATTTT. This chain uses TRBV19 with TRBJ1-5; 7 bases line up with TRBD1. Germline lookup yields CDR1 LNHDA and CDR2 SQIVND (reference sequence). V trimming: 7 bases; J trimming: 3 bases; junction bases outside the gene matches: 6. The CDR3 length is 14 residues.

The J gene is TRBJ1-2, the V gene TRBV28; TRBD1 agrees at 7 bases. With 3 bases clipped from V and 8 bases from J, the junction kept 6 bases outside the gene matches. Germline V gives CDR1 MDHEN, CDR2 SYDVKM. The CDR3 covers 13 residues. CDR3: CASSFDRAWGYTF. In DNA form, the CDR3 reads TGTGCCAGCAGTTTTGACAGGGCTTGGGGCTACACCTTC.

This clone was observed a handful of times. The chain is built from TRBV7-9 and TRBJ2-7, with 9 bases aligning to TRBD1. V shed 6 bases, J shed 1 base, and the junction held 7 bases outside the gene matches. Per the germline V gene, CDR1 is SEHNR and CDR2 is FQNEAQ (reference sequence). This CDR3 is 15 amino acids long. The CDR3 reads CASSRTGGKSYEQYV. The DNA of the CDR3 is TGTGCCAGCAGTAGAACAGGGGGCAAATCCTACGAGCAGTACGTC.

Here the CDR3 reads CASSLLSDTIYF. CDR3 nucleotides: TGTGCCAGCAGTTTGCTCAGCGACACCATATATTTT. This chain joins TRBV12-3 or TRBV12-4 and TRBJ1-3; D unresolved. The CDR3 totals 12 residues. V shed 3 bases and J shed 8 bases, with 8 bases lying between them.

The chain employs TRBV24-1 and TRBJ2-3; no clear D gene. Trimming left V 5 bases short and J 4 bases short, with 21 bases between. Germline-derived CDR1 and CDR2 are KGHDR and SFDVKD. The CDR3 has 17 amino acids. Written as DNA, the CDR3 is TGTGCCACCAGTGCCTCCGCCGGGTCCCCATCCCCAGATACGCAGTATTTT. The encoded protein is CATSASAGSPSPDTQYF.

This rearrangement joins TRBV5-1 to TRBJ2-1; TRBD1 agrees at 8 bases. Germline values: CDR1 SGHRS, CDR2 YFSETQ. The V gene end was trimmed by 0 bases and the J gene end by 8 bases; junction bases not matched to a gene: 7. CDR3 length: 15 amino acids. CDR3 loop: CASSLAVTGVDEQFF. The CDR3 bases are TGCGCCAGCAGCTTGGCCGTGACAGGGGTCGATGAGCAGTTCTTC.

This chain joins TRBV11-2 and TRBJ2-7; no definite D call. The CDR3 is 13 amino acids. CDR1 is SGHAT, CDR2 FQNNGV, per germline. The V and J ends lost 4 bases and 1 base respectively, with 8 bases between them. CDR3 loop: CASSSTRSYEQYF. CDR3 sequence (DNA): TGTGCCAGCAGCTCGACACGTTCCTACGAGCAGTACTTC.

The chain employs TRBV4-1 and TRBJ2-1; no firm D call. Trimming removed 0 bases from V and 8 bases from J, with 8 bases in between. This CDR3 region has 13 residues. Germline-derived CDR1 and CDR2 are MGHRA and YSYEKL. DNA for the CDR3: TGCGCCAGCAGCCAAGAAAGCTGGTATGAGCAGTTCTTC. Translation gives CASSQESWYEQFF.

The V gene is TRBV6-5, the J gene TRBJ2-7; perhaps TRBD2 as D (6 bases). The CDR3 runs 13 residues. Per germline, CDR1 MNHEY and CDR2 SVGAGI. V lost 6 bases to trimming and J lost 4 bases, with 13 bases between them. CDR3 amino acids: CASRKTGEYEQYV. The DNA for the CDR3 is TGTGCCAGCAGAAAGACGGGGGAGTACGAGCAGTACGTC.

The rearrangement joins TRBV7-2 to TRBJ2-5; TRBD1 is a possible D gene (6 bases). The V end was cut by 5 bases, the J end by 1 base, with 11 bases between. The CDR3 is made up of 14 amino acids. From germline, CDR1 is SGHTA and CDR2 FQGNSA. Written as DNA, the CDR3 is TGTGCCAGCAGCCCAGCAGGGGTCCAAGAGACCCAGTACTTC. It yields the protein CASSPAGVQETQYF.

The chain links TRBV4-2 to TRBJ2-2, with 8 nucleotides matching TRBD1. The CDR3 is made up of 17 amino acids. CDR1 and CDR2 (germline): LGHNA, YNFKEQ. The V gene end was trimmed by 3 bases and the J gene end by 2 bases; junction bases not matched to a gene: 8. CDR3 sequence reads: CASSHDPGQGNTGELFF. The DNA for the CDR3 is TGTGCCAGCAGCCACGACCCAGGACAGGGCAACACCGGGGAGCTGTTTTTT.

V gene TRBV28 combines with J gene TRBJ2-7; D is undetermined. Between the trimmed V and J ends, which lost 4 bases and 0 bases, there was a span of 10 bases. The CDR3 is made up of 14 amino acids. In germline, CDR1 is MDHEN, CDR2 SYDVKM. CDR3 sequence reads: CASSSSLSSYEQYF. The CDR3 bases are TGTGCCAGCAGTTCGTCCCTGAGCTCCTACGAGCAGTACTTC.

As concerns this clone: Other nucleotide sequences in the sample specify the same CDR3. V usage is TRBV6-6 and J usage is TRBJ1-1; D uncertain. The CDR3 contains 13 residues. The V end was cut by 4 bases, the J end by 0 bases, with 6 bases between. Germline V lookup: CDR1 MNHNY, CDR2 SVGAGI (reference sequence). The CDR3 region has the DNA TGTGCCAGCAGTTTCACAGTGAACACTGAAGCTTTCTTT. Encoded protein: CASSFTVNTEAFF.